This entry is about one T cell receptor (beta chain). Its antigen is not identified. PCR employed 60 Vbeta and 13 Jbeta primers. Clones were read by immunoSEQ multiplex PCR, and TCRdb kept only the in-frame ones, dropping some. The data hold roughly 250,000 clones, with 75% to 85% observed a single time. The sample is drawn from a study of cytomegalovirus exposure and HLA in healthy donors. Findings and limits, study-wide: The study put under 200 TCR beta chains on its list as cytomegalovirus-associated.

The CDR3 is 15 amino acids. Per the germline V gene, CDR1 is KGHSH and CDR2 is LQKENI. Trimming left V 0 bases short and J 4 bases short, with 12 bases between. This clonotype was sampled from a girl aged 2 to 9 in good health and CMV-seronegative. The rearrangement links TRBV18 to TRBJ1-2; D is possibly TRBD1 (6 bases). Sequenced sample: PBMCs. This CDR3 is CASSPPKGQTYGYTF. The CDR3 DNA sequence: TGTGCCAGCTCACCACCAAAGGGACAAACCTATGGCTACACCTTC. Supplemented by reference TRBV18 and TRBJ1-2, the full variable domain reads NAGVMQNPRHLVRRRGQEARLRCSPMKGHSHVYWYRQLPEEGLKFMVYLQKENIIDESGMPKERFSAEFPKEGPSILRIQQVVRGDSAAYFCASSPPKGQTYGYTFGSGTRLTVV.